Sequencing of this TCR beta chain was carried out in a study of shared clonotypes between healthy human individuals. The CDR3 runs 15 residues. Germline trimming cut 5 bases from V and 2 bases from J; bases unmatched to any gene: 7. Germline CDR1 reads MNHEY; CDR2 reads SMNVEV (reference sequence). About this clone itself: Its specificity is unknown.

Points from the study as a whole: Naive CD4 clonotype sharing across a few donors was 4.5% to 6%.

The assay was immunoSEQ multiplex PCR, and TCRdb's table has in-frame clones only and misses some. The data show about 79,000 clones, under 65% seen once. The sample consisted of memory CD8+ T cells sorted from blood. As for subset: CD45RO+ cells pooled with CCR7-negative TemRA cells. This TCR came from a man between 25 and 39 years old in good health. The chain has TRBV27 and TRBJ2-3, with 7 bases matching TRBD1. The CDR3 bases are TGTGCCAGCAGTGGACAGGCGCCACCCACAGATACGCAGTATTTT. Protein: CASSGQAPPTDTQYF.